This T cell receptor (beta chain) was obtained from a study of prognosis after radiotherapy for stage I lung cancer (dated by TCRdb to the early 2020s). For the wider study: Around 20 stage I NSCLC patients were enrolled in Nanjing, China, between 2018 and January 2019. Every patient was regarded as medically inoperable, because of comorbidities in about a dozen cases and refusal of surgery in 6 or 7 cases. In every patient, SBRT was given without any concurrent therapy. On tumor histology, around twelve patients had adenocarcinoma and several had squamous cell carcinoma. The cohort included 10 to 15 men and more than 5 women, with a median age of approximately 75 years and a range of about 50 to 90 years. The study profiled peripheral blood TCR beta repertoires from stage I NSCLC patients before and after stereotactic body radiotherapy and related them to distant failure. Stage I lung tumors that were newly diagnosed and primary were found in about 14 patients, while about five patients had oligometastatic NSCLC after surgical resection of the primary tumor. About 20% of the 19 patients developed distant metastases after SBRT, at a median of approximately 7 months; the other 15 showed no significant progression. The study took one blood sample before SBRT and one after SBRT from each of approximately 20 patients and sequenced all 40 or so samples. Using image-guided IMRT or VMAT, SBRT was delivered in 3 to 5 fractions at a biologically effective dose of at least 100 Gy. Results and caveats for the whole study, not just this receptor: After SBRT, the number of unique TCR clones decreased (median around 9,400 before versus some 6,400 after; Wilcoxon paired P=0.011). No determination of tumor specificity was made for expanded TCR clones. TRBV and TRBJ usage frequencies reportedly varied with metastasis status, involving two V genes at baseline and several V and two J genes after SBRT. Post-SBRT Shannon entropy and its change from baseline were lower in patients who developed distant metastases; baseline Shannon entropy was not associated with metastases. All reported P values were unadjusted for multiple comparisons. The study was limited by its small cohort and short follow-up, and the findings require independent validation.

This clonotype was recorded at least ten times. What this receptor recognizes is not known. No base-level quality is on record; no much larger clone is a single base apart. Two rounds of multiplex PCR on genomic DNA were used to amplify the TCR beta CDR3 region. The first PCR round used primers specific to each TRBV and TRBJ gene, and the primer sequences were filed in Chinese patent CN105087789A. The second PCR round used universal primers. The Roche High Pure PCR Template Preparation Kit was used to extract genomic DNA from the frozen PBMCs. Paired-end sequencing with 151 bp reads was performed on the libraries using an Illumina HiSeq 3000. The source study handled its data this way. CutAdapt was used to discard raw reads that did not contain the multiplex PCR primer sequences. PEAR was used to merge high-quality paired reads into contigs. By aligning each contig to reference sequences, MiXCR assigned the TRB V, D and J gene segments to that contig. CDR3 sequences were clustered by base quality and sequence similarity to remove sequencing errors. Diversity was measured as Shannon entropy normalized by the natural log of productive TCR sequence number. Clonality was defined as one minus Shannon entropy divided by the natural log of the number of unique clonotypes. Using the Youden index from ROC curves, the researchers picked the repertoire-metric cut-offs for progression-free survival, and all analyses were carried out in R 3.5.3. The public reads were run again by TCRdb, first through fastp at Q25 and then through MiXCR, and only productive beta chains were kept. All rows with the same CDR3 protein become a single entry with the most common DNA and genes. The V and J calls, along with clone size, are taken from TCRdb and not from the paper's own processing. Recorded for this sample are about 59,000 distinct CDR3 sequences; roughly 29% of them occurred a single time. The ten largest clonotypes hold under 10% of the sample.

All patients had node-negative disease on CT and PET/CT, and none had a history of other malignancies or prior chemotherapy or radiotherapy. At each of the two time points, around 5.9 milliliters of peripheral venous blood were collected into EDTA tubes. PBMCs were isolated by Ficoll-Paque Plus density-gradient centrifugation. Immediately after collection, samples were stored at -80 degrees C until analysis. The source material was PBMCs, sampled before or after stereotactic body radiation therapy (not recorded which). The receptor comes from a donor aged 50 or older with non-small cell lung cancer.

The CDR3 in this case is CASSLDRGETQYF. In nucleotides, the sequence is TGTGCCAGCTCACTCGACAGGGGCGAGACCCAGTACTTC. Recombination connected TRBV18 to TRBJ2-5, with 8 bases in between that match TRBD1. The CDR3 runs 13 residues from the cysteine to the phenylalanine. Of the read, only the CDR3 DNA is kept; its 39 bases are in frame from base 1. CDR1 and CDR2 (KGHSH, LQKENI) derive from the germline V gene. V ends up 4 bases short and J 5 bases short, with an unmatched junction base count of 3.